The sequence of this T cell receptor (beta chain) was determined in a study of regulatory T cells in long-lasting Graves disease. About this clonotype itself: The conserved phenylalanine or tryptophan normally closing the CDR3 is absent here, so this likely arose from a read error. No DNA is shown, since the ends of the CDR3 on it are uncertain; the CDR3 is the one TCRdb lists.

As to time point: newly diagnosed GD, antithyroid drugs for less than 3 months. Generation of the TCR library employed RNA extracted from PBMCs. The peripheral blood volume drawn was roughly 8.7 milliliters, and it was collected into EDTA tubes. HTBI primers from iRepertoire and Arm-PCR of CDR3 regions yielded the TCR beta libraries. TCRdb reprocessed the multiplex PCR reads via MiXCR and lists one record per CDR3 protein. Of approximately 210,000 distinct CDR3 sequences listed, around 16% are singletons. Germline lookup yields CDR1 SEHNR and CDR2 FQNEAQ (reference sequence). The CDR3 region is 10 residues in length, termini included.

This chain connects TRBV7-9 to TRBJ1-1. Source: peripheral blood mononuclear cells (PBMCs), taken at new diagnosis, from a patient treated with antithyroid drugs. The TCR comes from a female donor with Graves disease. The CDR3 loop reads CASSLMALPI.